This T cell receptor beta chain was captured in a study of cytomegalovirus exposure and HLA in healthy donors. Germline values: CDR1 SGHRS, CDR2 YFSETQ. The CDR3 runs 13 residues. With 0 bases removed from V and 8 bases from J, the gap between germline ends came to 8 bases. Concerning this clone: The antigen remains undetermined. This sample includes further DNA sequences coding for the same CDR3.

Study observations and caveats: Previous analysis showed most TCR beta V segments were productive about 87% or about 30% of the time. Later on, an analysis showed TCR association rates differing by HLA locus, with DRB1 the most and HLA-C the fewest.

Primers: 60 Vbeta forward and 13 Jbeta reverse. TCRdb keeps only in-frame clones here, not all; method: immunoSEQ multiplex PCR. The sample includes some 110,000 clones, more than 65% of them seen just once. Sequenced: PBMCs. The chain is built from TRBV5-1 and TRBJ1-4, with a possible D match to TRBD1 (5 bases). The receptor was derived from a woman between 45 and 65 years old in good health and CMV-seropositive. The CDR3 DNA reads TGCGCCAGCAGCTTGGTCGGGGGGGAAAAACTGTTTTTT. This encodes CASSLVGGEKLFF.